The sequence of this TCR beta chain was determined in a study of cytomegalovirus exposure and HLA in healthy donors. Broader study findings: In a later analysis, a genetic analysis reported fewer productive-TCR N-insertions in an Asian-associated ancestry cluster than the cohort average. 150 or so TCR beta chains were listed as cytomegalovirus-associated. In a later analysis, across HLA loci, associated TCR counts were highest for DRB1, lowest for HLA-C.

60 Vbeta and 13 Jbeta primers were used in PCR. TCRdb's copy holds only in-frame clones and misses some; the assay was immunoSEQ multiplex PCR. The data show over 110,000 clones, with 78% seen just once and 5.5% to 7% held by the top ten. This clone was observed a handful of times. Its target is not known. Other DNA sequences in the same sample also yield this CDR3. Germline lookup yields CDR1 SNHLY and CDR2 FYNNEI. With 8 bases removed from V and 2 bases from J, the gap between germline ends came to 12 bases. The CDR3 length is 13 residues. The V gene is TRBV2, the J gene TRBJ1-1; D unresolved. Sequencing was performed on PBMCs. The TCR was taken from a woman aged 40 to 50 in good health and CMV-seropositive. CDR3 DNA sequence: TGTGCCAGCTCCGGAGAGGGTAACACTGAAGCTTTCTTT. This translates into CASSGEGNTEAFF.